The 20 T cell receptor beta chains reported below all come from one sample, sequenced in a study of cytomegalovirus exposure and HLA in healthy donors. Amplification used 60 Vbeta primers and 13 Jbeta primers. Generated by immunoSEQ multiplex PCR, the TCRdb table keeps only in-frame clones and is missing some. This sample has 100,000 to 150,000 clones, with roughly 74% found just once. Sequences were obtained from PBMCs. These receptors originate from a male donor in good health and CMV-seronegative.

The chain employs TRBV5-1 and TRBJ1-1, with 8 bases fitting TRBD1. The CDR3 sequence is 16 residues long. Per germline, CDR1 SGHRS and CDR2 YFSETQ. V gave up 0 bases and J gave up 4 bases; unmatched junction bases: 8. This CDR3 is CASSLALDRVSTEAFF. The CDR3 DNA reads as TGCGCCAGCAGCTTGGCCTTGGACAGGGTGTCCACTGAAGCTTTCTTT.

The chain carries TRBV2 and TRBJ2-7; 10 nucleotides match TRBD2. Per germline, CDR1 SNHLY and CDR2 FYNNEI. The V gene end was trimmed by 6 bases and the J gene end by 2 bases; junction bases not matched to a gene: 4. The CDR3 sequence is 14 residues long. The CDR3 reads CASRDSGRPYEQYF. In DNA, the CDR3 is TGTGCCAGCAGAGATAGCGGGAGGCCCTACGAGCAGTACTTC.

The CDR3 sequence is CASSQVQGAKDNEKLFF. CDR3 bases: TGCGCCAGCAGCCAAGTGCAGGGGGCAAAGGATAATGAAAAACTGTTTTTT. The chain joins TRBV4-3 to TRBJ1-4; the match to TRBD1 covers 8 bases. This CDR3 has 17 amino acids. The V and J ends lost 1 base and 4 bases, in that order; junction bases with no gene match: 8. The germline gives CDR1 LGHNA, CDR2 YSLEER.

V gene TRBV2 combines with J gene TRBJ1-1, with no clear D. The germline V and J ends were trimmed by 7 bases and 3 bases, with 6 bases remaining between them. The CDR3 covers 11 residues. Germline CDR1 and CDR2: SNHLY and FYNNEI. CDR3 DNA: TGTGCCAGCATCTACTACACTGAAGCTTTCTTT. Encoded protein: CASIYYTEAFF.

The J gene is TRBJ1-1, the V gene TRBV28, with TRBD1 matching over 8 bases. V shed 6 bases and J 5 bases; nucleotides not matched to a gene: 11. The germline CDR1 and CDR2 sequences are MDHEN and SYDVKM. CDR3 size: 15 residues. CDR3 loop: CASRAGQGAGTEAFF. DNA for the CDR3: TGTGCCAGCAGGGCCGGACAGGGCGCGGGAACTGAAGCTTTCTTT.

The chain carries TRBV9 and TRBJ2-2; 10 nucleotides align to TRBD2. The CDR3 covers 16 residues. The junction had 5 bases not matched to a gene; V was cut back by 1 base and J by 5 bases. Germline values: CDR1 SGDLS, CDR2 YYNGEE. Here the CDR3 DNA reads TGTGCCAGCAGCGTACGGACTAGCGGCCAGACCGGGGAGCTGTTTTTT. Encoded protein: CASSVRTSGQTGELFF.

V gene TRBV7-2 combines with J gene TRBJ1-1; D might be TRBD1 (6 bases). The germline CDR1 and CDR2 sequences are SGHTA and FQGNSA. V lost 3 bases to trimming and J lost 3 bases, with 11 bases between them. The CDR3 totals 14 residues. As DNA, the CDR3 is TGTGCCAGCAGCTTTTCTCCAGGGGACACTGAAGCTTTCTTT. Translating gives CASSFSPGDTEAFF.

V gene TRBV28 combines with J gene TRBJ1-2; 7 bases are a match to TRBD1. The length of the CDR3 is 14 residues. After removal of 5 bases from V and 3 bases from J, the junction contained 6 bases not matched to a gene. The germline CDR1 and CDR2 sequences are MDHEN and SYDVKM. This CDR3 reads CASSEDREDYGYTF. The CDR3 coding sequence is TGTGCCAGCAGTGAAGACAGGGAAGACTATGGCTACACCTTC.

The rearrangement joins TRBV11-2 to TRBJ2-7; the match to TRBD2 covers 12 bases. This CDR3 region has 17 residues. The germline CDR1 and CDR2 sequences are SGHAT and FQNNGV. The trim removed 5 bases at V and 0 bases at J, leaving 8 bases unmatched. The CDR3 is CASSPGTSGPRSYEQYF. As DNA, the CDR3 is TGTGCCAGCAGCCCCGGGACTAGCGGGCCTCGCTCCTACGAGCAGTACTTC.

There are a few counts of this clone. At one of its ends the junction is not consistent with the germline gene, which may arise from a read error. V and J are TRBV2 and TRBJ2-3, with D perhaps TRBD2 (6 bases). The CDR3 has 11 amino acids. Germline values: CDR1 SNHLY, CDR2 FYNNEI. CDR3 residues: CASSEAPGGDF. The CDR3 DNA reads as TGTGCCAGCAGTGAAGCGCCTGGAGGGGATTTT.

The chain carries TRBV7-2 and TRBJ2-3; the D gene is possibly TRBD2 (7 bases). Germline V gives CDR1 SGHTA, CDR2 FQGNSA. Trimming shortened V by 5 bases and J by 1 base, and 19 bases separated the two germline ends. This CDR3 is built from 17 residues. The CDR3 protein is CASSKTAGATRTDTQYF. In DNA, the CDR3 is TGTGCCAGCAGCAAAACTGCGGGGGCCACGCGCACAGATACGCAGTATTTT.

This rearrangement joins TRBV5-4 to TRBJ2-5; 11 bases map to TRBD1. The tail of the sequence fits TRBJ2-7 better, so the J call may be wrong. The CDR3 sequence is 14 residues long. From germline, CDR1 is SGHNT and CDR2 YYREEE (reference sequence). The CDR3 DNA reads as TGTGCCAGCAGCCGGGACAGGGGGACCTACGAGCAGTACTTC. Amino acid sequence: CASSRDRGTYEQYF.

The count of this clone is one. The V and J genes are TRBV4-3 and TRBJ2-7; D not resolved. Germline V lookup: CDR1 LGHNA, CDR2 YSLEER. Trimming stripped 1 base from V and 1 base from J, with 8 bases between. This CDR3 has 14 residues. The CDR3 coding sequence is TGCGCCAGCAGCCAAGGGGCCGGATCCTACGAGCAGTACTTC. Translating it yields CASSQGAGSYEQYF.

V is TRBV19 and J is TRBJ1-1, with D possibly TRBD1 on 5 matching bases. Germline V gene data show CDR1 as LNHDA and CDR2 as SQIVND (reference sequence). This CDR3 region has 16 residues. Trimming cost V 10 bases and J 0 bases, with 21 bases left between them. CDR3 protein: CATAKGPASLNTEAFF. The CDR3 nucleotides are TGTGCCACGGCCAAGGGGCCAGCGTCTCTGAACACTGAAGCTTTCTTT.

Only a few counts were recorded for this clone. The rearrangement joins TRBV5-4 to TRBJ2-5; tentative D call: TRBD1 (5 bases). This CDR3 has 14 amino acids. Germline lookup yields CDR1 SGHNT and CDR2 YYREEE (reference sequence). V was cut by 3 bases and J by 3 bases, with 12 bases left in between. The CDR3 sequence: CASSSQGPKETQYF. CDR3 DNA sequence: TGTGCCAGCAGCTCCCAGGGTCCAAAAGAGACCCAGTACTTC.

The chain links TRBV9 to TRBJ2-7; D possibly corresponds to TRBD2 (6 bases). The germline V and J ends were trimmed by 0 bases and 0 bases, with 10 bases remaining between them. CDR1 and CDR2 from the germline V gene are SGDLS and YYNGEE. CDR3 length equals 15 residues. CDR3 sequence reads: CASSVAGALSYEQYF. The DNA of the CDR3 is TGTGCCAGCAGCGTAGCGGGAGCCCTCTCCTACGAGCAGTACTTC.

In this sample, this clone turned up a few times. J is TRBJ2-7 and V is TRBV6-5; D uncertain. Trimming removed 0 bases from V and 0 bases from J, with 6 bases in between. This CDR3 is 14 amino acids long. From germline, CDR1 is MNHEY and CDR2 SVGAGI. The DNA of the CDR3 is TGTGCCAGCAGTTACTCGAGTAACTCCTACGAGCAGTACTTC. Residues: CASSYSSNSYEQYF.

This chain joins TRBV7-2 and TRBJ1-1; TRBD1 is a possible D gene (5 bases). Trimming took 4 bases from V and 1 from J, leaving 16 bases between them. The length of the CDR3 is 16 residues. CDR1 is SGHTA, CDR2 FQGNSA, per germline. The CDR3 is CASSSRSTTANTEAFF. The CDR3 DNA sequence: TGTGCCAGCAGCTCCAGAAGTACGACAGCGAACACTGAAGCTTTCTTT.

This clone occurred a few times. The rearrangement uses TRBV20-1 and TRBJ2-7; D is perhaps TRBD1 (6 bases). The CDR3 has 11 amino acids. Trimming removed 4 bases at V and 7 bases at J, with 11 bases between. Germline assignment: CDR1 DFQATT and CDR2 SNEGSKA (reference sequence). CDR3 region: CSATGEDEQYF. Here the CDR3 DNA reads TGCAGTGCTACAGGGGAAGATGAGCAGTACTTC.

CDR3 amino acids: CASSNPGGREKLFF. DNA of the CDR3: TGTGCCAGCAGCAATCCAGGGGGAAGAGAAAAACTGTTTTTT. The chain links TRBV7-9 to TRBJ1-4; 7 bases agree with TRBD1. The CDR3 sequence is 14 residues long. Germline values: CDR1 SEHNR, CDR2 FQNEAQ (reference sequence). The V gene end was trimmed by 5 bases and the J gene end by 8 bases; junction bases not matched to a gene: 8. The entire variable domain, with the rest obtained from reference TRBV7-9 and TRBJ1-4, is as follows: DTGVSQNPRHKITKRGQNVTFRCDPISEHNRLYWYRQTLGQGPEFLTYFQNEAQLEKSRLLSDRFSAERPKGSFSTLEIQRTEQGDSAMYLCASSNPGGREKLFFGSGTQLSVL.